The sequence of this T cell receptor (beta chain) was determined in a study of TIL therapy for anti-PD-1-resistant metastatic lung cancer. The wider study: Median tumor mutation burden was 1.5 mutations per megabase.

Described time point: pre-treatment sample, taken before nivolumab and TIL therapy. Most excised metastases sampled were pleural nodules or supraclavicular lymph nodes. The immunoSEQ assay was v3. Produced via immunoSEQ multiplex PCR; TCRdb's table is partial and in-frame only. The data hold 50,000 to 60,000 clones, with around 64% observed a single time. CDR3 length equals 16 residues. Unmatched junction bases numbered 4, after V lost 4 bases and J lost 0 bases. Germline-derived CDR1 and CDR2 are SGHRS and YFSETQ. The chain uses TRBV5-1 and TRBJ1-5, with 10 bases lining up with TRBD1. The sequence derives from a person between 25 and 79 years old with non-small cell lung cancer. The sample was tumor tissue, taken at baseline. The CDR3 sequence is CASSPGTGDSNQPQHF. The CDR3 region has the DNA TGCGCCAGCAGCCCCGGGACAGGGGATAGCAATCAGCCCCAGCATTTT.